A single sample gave rise to the 5 T cell receptor beta chains below, sequenced in a study of early T cells in non-severe SARS-CoV-2 infection. In TCRdb, the 5' RACE reads were re-called with MiXCR into one record per CDR3 protein. Found here are roughly 40,000 distinct CDR3 sequences, approximately 4.8% of them singletons; the top ten hold about 5%. The material sequenced was whole blood. Source of these receptors: an adult who was a healthcare worker with PCR-confirmed SARS-CoV-2 infection or an uninfected control (not recorded which).

This clonotype was detected ten times or more. V is TRBV28 and J is TRBJ2-7; 15 bases are shared with TRBD2. Germline CDR1 and CDR2: MDHEN and SYDVKM. This CDR3 region has 16 residues. J lost 3 bases, V lost 4 bases, and 4 bases had no gene match. The CDR3 spells CASSSPGLAGGYEQYF. DNA for the CDR3: TGTGCCAGCAGTTCACCGGGACTAGCGGGAGGCTACGAGCAGTACTTC. Full variable domain (remainder filled in from reference TRBV28 and TRBJ2-7): DVKVTQSSRYLVKRTGEKVFLECVQDMDHENMFWYRQDPGLGLRLIYFSYDVKMKEKGDIPEGYSVSREKKERFSLILESASTNQTSMYLCASSSPGLAGGYEQYFGPGTRLTVT.

This clonotype is judged medium-sized. The V gene is TRBV29-1, the J gene TRBJ1-1; D gene uncertain. This CDR3 comprises 11 residues. Germline CDR1 is SQVTM and CDR2 is ANQGSEA. The V gene lost 7 bases and the J gene lost 3 bases, with 9 bases spanning the gap. The CDR3 spells CSGWIDTEAFF. The CDR3 DNA reads TGCAGCGGGTGGATAGACACTGAAGCTTTCTTT.

This clonotype was counted at least ten times. The rearrangement joins TRBV24-1 to TRBJ2-1, with 7 bases lining up with TRBD2. In germline, CDR1 is KGHDR, CDR2 SFDVKD. The J segment lost 7 bases and the V segment lost 0 bases, leaving 2 bases of the junction unmatched. The CDR3 loop spans 14 amino acids. The CDR3 region has the DNA TGTGCCACCAGTGATTTGGGCGGGAGAAATGAGCAGTTCTTC. Translation gives CATSDLGGRNEQFF.

At least ten counts were recorded for this clonotype. The genes are TRBV24-1 and TRBJ2-3; 7 nucleotides agree with TRBD1. The CDR3 runs to 16 residues. V shed 3 bases, J shed 0 bases, and the junction held 5 bases outside the gene matches. CDR1 is KGHDR, CDR2 SFDVKD, per germline. This CDR3 reads CATSDPGTDSTDTQYF. The CDR3 bases are TGTGCCACCAGTGATCCCGGGACAGATAGCACAGATACGCAGTATTTT.

Only a few counts were recorded for this clonotype. DNA for the CDR3: TGCGCCAGCCTTAACACCGGGGAGCTGTTTTTT. Protein sequence: CASLNTGELFF. The rearrangement links TRBV10-2 to TRBJ2-2; D not resolved. Per germline, CDR1 WSHSY and CDR2 SAAADI. Deletions cut 8 bases from V and 2 bases from J, with 3 bases between. The CDR3 runs 11 residues.